A selection of T cell receptor beta chains follows, all from one sample in a study of cytotoxic CD8 clonotypes in ibrutinib-treated CLL. Produced via immunoSEQ multiplex PCR; TCRdb's table is partial and in-frame only. The sample gives about 44,000 clones, roughly 76% of which show up once; roughly 12% is in the top ten. The specimen was PBMCs, collected after 12 months of ibrutinib treatment. The source is a human donor with chronic lymphocytic leukemia. Each CDR3 is given without its conserved first and last residue. The size entry is marked missing in some rows and otherwise reads once, few, many or a size class.

CDR3 length: 13
J gene: TRBJ2-7
V gene: TRBV2
clone size: NA
CDR3 protein: ASRPLAGDIYEQY

CDR3 length: 13
J gene: TRBJ1-1
V gene: TRBV2
clone size: NA
CDR3 protein: ASSEGAGSNTEAF

CDR3 length: 16
J gene: TRBJ2-2
V gene: TRBV4-1
clone size: NA
CDR3 protein: ASSFPFEDRGRTGELF

CDR3 length: 12
J gene: TRBJ2-1
V gene: TRBV18
clone size: NA
CDR3 protein: ASSSDVADNEQF

CDR3 length: 10
J gene: TRBJ1-3
V gene: TRBV5-8
clone size: few
CDR3 protein: ANTYGGNTIY

CDR3 length: 13
J gene: TRBJ2-3
V gene: TRBV5-1
clone size: NA
CDR3 protein: ASSQDRPSTDTQY

CDR3 length: 14
J gene: TRBJ2-2
V gene: TRBV9
clone size: NA
CDR3 protein: ASSVRGQENTGELF

CDR3 length: 13
J gene: TRBJ1-4
V gene: TRBV7-2
clone size: NA
CDR3 protein: ASSSRGTTNEKLF

CDR3 length: 13
J gene: TRBJ1-1
V gene: TRBV5-6
clone size: NA
CDR3 protein: ASSLERLGDTEAF

CDR3 length: 11
J gene: TRBJ1-3
V gene: TRBV6-5
clone size: NA
CDR3 protein: ASTGYSGNTIY

CDR3 length: 12
J gene: TRBJ2-1
V gene: TRBV25-1
clone size: NA
CDR3 protein: ASSDHTGVDEQF

CDR3 length: 15
J gene: TRBJ1-4
V gene: TRBV7-9
clone size: once
CDR3 protein: ASSVGGDSPGREKLF

CDR3 length: 12
J gene: TRBJ2-7
V gene: TRBV15
clone size: NA
CDR3 protein: ATSRVARTYEQY

CDR3 length: 9
J gene: TRBJ2-1
V gene: TRBV19
clone size: NA
CDR3 protein: ASCMGNEQF

CDR3 length: 13
J gene: TRBJ2-2
V gene: TRBV18
clone size: NA
CDR3 protein: ASSPLQMDTGELF

CDR3 length: 13
J gene: TRBJ2-7
V gene: TRBV6-5
clone size: NA
CDR3 protein: ASSYIGRDSYEQY

CDR3 length: 13
J gene: TRBJ2-1
V gene: TRBV11-2
clone size: NA
CDR3 protein: ASSLLAGDVRGQF

CDR3 length: 12
J gene: TRBJ2-6
V gene: TRBV5-1
clone size: few
CDR3 protein: ASSFLSGANVLT

CDR3 length: 11
J gene: TRBJ1-1
V gene: TRBV7-9
clone size: NA
CDR3 protein: ASSLTRVTEAF

CDR3 length: 13
J gene: TRBJ2-7
V gene: TRBV4-1
clone size: NA
CDR3 protein: ASSQDPTLTYEQY

CDR3 length: 13
J gene: TRBJ2-3
V gene: TRBV6-6
clone size: few
CDR3 protein: ASNDAGGFTDTQY

CDR3 length: 11
J gene: TRBJ2-5
V gene: TRBV18
clone size: NA
CDR3 protein: ASSPPGVGTQY

CDR3 length: 8
J gene: TRBJ1-5
V gene: TRBV7-3
clone size: NA
CDR3 protein: ASSYMGRH

CDR3 length: 16
J gene: TRBJ2-2
V gene: TRBV18
clone size: NA
CDR3 protein: ASSPSGRGVPNTGELF

CDR3 length: 11
J gene: TRBJ1-3
V gene: TRBV7-9
clone size: NA
CDR3 protein: ASSLVTGNTIY

CDR3 length: 11
J gene: TRBJ1-2
V gene: TRBV11-1
clone size: NA
CDR3 protein: ASSSDRAGGYT

CDR3 length: 11
J gene: TRBJ1-6
V gene: TRBV5-5
clone size: NA
CDR3 protein: ASSSYYNSPLH

CDR3 length: 12
J gene: TRBJ2-1
V gene: TRBV7-9
clone size: NA
CDR3 protein: ASSLGTGWNEQF

CDR3 length: 14
J gene: TRBJ1-3
V gene: TRBV5-6
clone size: NA
CDR3 protein: ASSFSPGASGNTIY

CDR3 length: 11
J gene: TRBJ1-1
V gene: TRBV2
clone size: NA
CDR3 protein: ASSFGGGTEAF

CDR3 length: 13
J gene: TRBJ2-7
V gene: TRBV6-5
clone size: NA
CDR3 protein: ASRLTGVFMSEQY

CDR3 length: 8
J gene: TRBJ2-4
V gene: TRBV28
clone size: once
CDR3 protein: ASSFNIQY

CDR3 length: 10
J gene: TRBJ1-5
V gene: TRBV30
clone size: NA
CDR3 protein: AWSVDFQPQH

CDR3 length: 13
J gene: TRBJ1-2
V gene: TRBV7-3
clone size: NA
CDR3 protein: ASSQATGAPYGYT

CDR3 length: 11
J gene: TRBJ1-6
V gene: TRBV6-1
clone size: NA
CDR3 protein: ASSEAVDSPLH

CDR3 length: 10
J gene: TRBJ1-1
V gene: TRBV5-5
clone size: once
CDR3 protein: ASKLQGGEAF

CDR3 length: 13
J gene: TRBJ1-1
V gene: TRBV18
clone size: NA
CDR3 protein: ASSPLVTSDTEAF

CDR3 length: 13
J gene: TRBJ2-5
V gene: TRBV7-7
clone size: few
CDR3 protein: ASSLGQGVWETQY

CDR3 length: 14
J gene: TRBJ1-4
V gene: TRBV6-1
clone size: NA
CDR3 protein: ASSETLRGFNEKLF

CDR3 length: 13
J gene: TRBJ1-1
V gene: TRBV18
clone size: NA
CDR3 protein: ASSPPSGQLAEAF

CDR3 length: 12
J gene: TRBJ1-1
V gene: TRBV9
clone size: NA
CDR3 protein: ASSPQGSNTEAF

CDR3 length: 12
J gene: TRBJ2-7
V gene: TRBV6-5
clone size: NA
CDR3 protein: ASSYGTETYEQY

CDR3 length: 9
J gene: TRBJ2-1
V gene: TRBV7-3
clone size: NA
CDR3 protein: ASSLGTEQF

CDR3 length: 9
J gene: TRBJ2-2
V gene: TRBV29-1
clone size: few
CDR3 protein: SVVYIGELF

CDR3 length: 12
J gene: TRBJ2-2
V gene: TRBV6-5
clone size: NA
CDR3 protein: ASGRDTLGGELF

CDR3 length: 13
J gene: TRBJ1-2
V gene: TRBV18
clone size: once
CDR3 protein: ASSQSTGGAVGYT

CDR3 length: 12
J gene: TRBJ2-3
V gene: TRBV5-1
clone size: NA
CDR3 protein: ASRLQGAVDTQY

CDR3 length: 12
J gene: TRBJ1-6
V gene: TRBV5-6
clone size: NA
CDR3 protein: ASSLQGADSPLH

CDR3 length: 12
J gene: TRBJ1-5
V gene: TRBV19
clone size: NA
CDR3 protein: ASRGQGADQPQH

CDR3 length: 9
J gene: TRBJ1-1
V gene: TRBV28
clone size: few
CDR3 protein: ASIGDTEAF

CDR3 length: 13
J gene: TRBJ1-2
V gene: TRBV11-2
clone size: NA
CDR3 protein: ASSSPGTGKYGYT

CDR3 length: 13
J gene: TRBJ2-2
V gene: TRBV5-5
clone size: few
CDR3 protein: ASSLVGTTTGELF

CDR3 length: 12
J gene: TRBJ2-1
V gene: TRBV29-1
clone size: NA
CDR3 protein: SAVTGDLYNEQF

CDR3 length: 15
J gene: TRBJ1-3
V gene: TRBV6-1
clone size: NA
CDR3 protein: ASSEGTGGYSGNTIY